This T cell receptor beta chain was identified during a study of siplizumab effects on memory and regulatory T cells. Study-level findings and limits: Proliferating Tregs from siplizumab cultures lacked functional confirmation of suppression. Siplizumab produced a significant drop in alloreactive sequences attributable to unstimulated CD4+ memory cells. Naive T cells were seemingly more diverse than memory cells, and major contributions to the alloresponse seemed to be made by them.

Using immunoSEQ multiplex PCR, the repertoire was profiled, and TCRdb retains in-frame clones only, with some absent. Of roughly 100,000 clones in the sample, more than 85% were seen once. For this clone: Its antigen is as yet unknown.

Material: CD4+ T cells sorted from blood. The TCR was taken from a human donor in good health.

CDR3 residues: CASSGSFGRSSGNTIYF. As DNA, the CDR3 is TGTGCCAGCAGTGGCAGCTTCGGGCGGAGCTCTGGAAACACCATATATTTT. This chain links TRBV28 with TRBJ1-3; D gene ambiguous. CDR1 and CDR2 (germline): MDHEN, SYDVKM. V was pared by 5 bases and J by 0 bases, with 17 bases between. This CDR3 comprises 17 residues.